This T cell receptor beta chain appears in the sequencing data of a study of blood T cells in healthy people across ages. The germline V and J ends were trimmed by 2 bases and 1 base, with 10 bases remaining between them. The CDR3 has 15 residues. From germline, CDR1 is MGHRA and CDR2 YSYEKL. Sample-barcoded 5' priming and a J-beta primer mix drove a second PCR of 7 to 11 cycles. Every molecule of cDNA carried a tag from a template-switch adaptor with 12 random nucleotides. TCRdb analysed the 5' RACE reads with MiXCR anew, one entry per CDR3 protein. The sample contains some 1,800,000 distinct CDR3 sequences, about two fifths of which appear only once. The extraction recovered at least 6 micrograms of total RNA per sample.

This TCR came from a human donor in good health. This chain uses TRBV4-1 with TRBJ2-3, with TRBD1 as a possible D gene (6 bases). Source material: blood. In nucleotides, the CDR3 is TGCGCCAGCAGCCAATTACAGGGCGGCACAGATACGCAGTATTTT. This encodes CASSQLQGGTDTQYF.